Sequencing of this T cell receptor (beta chain) was carried out in a study of T cells in Graves' hyperthyroidism and ophthalmopathy (dated by TCRdb to between 2018 and 2021). For context, the study as a whole: TCR V-J signatures able to tell the groups apart were searched for in a discovery cohort of some 97 patients, of whom more than 40 had Graves' ophthalmopathy and around 57 had stable Graves' hyperthyroidism. TCR Vbeta CDR3 sequencing of 120 to 150 peripheral blood samples (approximately 44 ophthalmopathy, roughly 72 hyperthyroidism and about 17 progressor patients) is reported in the paper. After sampling, hyperthyroidism patients received methimazole starting at 30 mg daily, and ophthalmopathy patients received high-dose intravenous methylprednisolone. Prospective prediction of ophthalmopathy was tested in an independent validation cohort consisting of some 20 hyperthyroidism patients and 15 or so patients who later progressed to ophthalmopathy. For training and testing, the 100 or so patients in the discovery cohort were randomly divided in a 7:3 ratio. Thyroid tissue and blood T-cell repertoires from six Graves' hyperthyroidism patients were also compared in the study.

TCR beta CDR3 regions were amplified from RNA transcripts. For the first round of RT-PCR on the TCR CDR3, the HTBI primer set was used together with the Qiagen OneStep RT-PCR kit. A second multiplex PCR round built the libraries, followed by size selection and purification. The libraries were sequenced on an Illumina HiSeq2000 using paired-end 100 bp reads. The paper's data handling went like this. SOAPnuke was used to process the raw data, with reads discarded if the reads contained adapters or uncalled bases, had a mean Phred below 15, or lacked an exact constant-primer or identifier match. COPE v1.2.5 was used to merge the high-quality paired reads, and each unique nucleotide sequence was defined as a clonotype. Clonotypes were aligned to IMGT TRBV, TRBD and TRBJ reference segments using MiTCR v1.1. Only V-J combinations with frequency above 0.0001, covering about 99% of repertoires, were analysed. The TCS score was defined as the ratio of F50 (clonal expansion) to E x V (chaos), calculated using BLOSUM62-based TCRdist between CDR3 peptides within each V-J. Welch's t-statistics and random forest reduced 500 to 650 V-J features to around 14, which were used in a naive Bayes classifier (R e1071). The similarity between thyroid and blood repertoires was quantified using the Morisita-Horn index. TCRdb redid the processing of the public reads, applying fastp at Q25 and MiXCR, and retained in-frame beta chains. Identical CDR3 protein sequences are pooled into one entry, listed with their most common genes and DNA. These V and J calls derive from TCRdb rather than the authors' analysis. Within this sample are around 580,000 distinct CDR3 sequences, with more than 45% of them counted one time only. The ten largest account for roughly 7.7% of the sample.

The CDR1 and CDR2 encoded by the germline V gene (reference sequence) are LNHDA and SQIVND. From the cysteine through the phenylalanine, the CDR3 covers 13 amino acids. Just CDR3 DNA is preserved here, 39 bases in frame from base 1. The germline ends are 12 bases apart after V is trimmed by 2 bases and J by 8 bases. This clonotype was observed many times. It has no known antigen specificity. Base qualities are not recorded, but no much larger clone differs from it by a single base. A patient counted as having stable Graves' hyperthyroidism if no progression to ophthalmopathy occurred over 18 months of follow-up. Hyperthyroidism patients were newly diagnosed, with disease duration under 2 months, and aged 18 to 65 years. Patients with uncontrolled infections, other autoimmune diseases, pregnancy or lactation were excluded. Diagnoses relied on clinical symptoms, serum thyroxine and TRAb, thyroid ultrasound and orbital computed tomography. Total RNA was extracted using Trizol reagent, and RNA quality was assessed on an Agilent 2100 Bioanalyzer.

Study-wide conclusions, independent of this receptor: A model built on a 13 V-J signature distinguished ophthalmopathy from stable hyperthyroidism, reaching 85% to 90% sensitivity and approximately 81% specificity in cross-validation and 80%/75% in testing. During validation, the model predicted progression to ophthalmopathy a median of around 6 months ahead of onset, with more than 55% sensitivity and 72.22% specificity. Blood samples also contained most of the expanded thyroid clonotypes (frequency above 0.001), which suggests that blood repertoires may reflect thyroid immune responses. Sample size was not statistically predetermined, and investigators were not blinded to group allocation.

Sequencing was carried out using peripheral blood or thyroid tissue (not recorded which). This TCR was recovered from a woman aged 18-30 years with Graves' hyperthyroidism. This sequence uses TRBV19 and TRBJ1-2, with no confident D gene call. This receptor has the CDR3 CASSILGTGGYTF. The DNA sequence is as follows: TGTGCCAGTAGTATATTGGGAACTGGCGGCTACACCTTC. This CDR3, with the reference TRBV19 and TRBJ1-2 proteins standing in past its ends, gives the full variable domain DGGITQSPKYLFRKEGQNVTLSCEQNLNHDAMYWYRQDPGQGLRLIYYSQIVNDFQKGDIAEGYSVSREKKESFPLTVTSAQKNPTAFYLCASSILGTGGYTFGSGTRLTVV.